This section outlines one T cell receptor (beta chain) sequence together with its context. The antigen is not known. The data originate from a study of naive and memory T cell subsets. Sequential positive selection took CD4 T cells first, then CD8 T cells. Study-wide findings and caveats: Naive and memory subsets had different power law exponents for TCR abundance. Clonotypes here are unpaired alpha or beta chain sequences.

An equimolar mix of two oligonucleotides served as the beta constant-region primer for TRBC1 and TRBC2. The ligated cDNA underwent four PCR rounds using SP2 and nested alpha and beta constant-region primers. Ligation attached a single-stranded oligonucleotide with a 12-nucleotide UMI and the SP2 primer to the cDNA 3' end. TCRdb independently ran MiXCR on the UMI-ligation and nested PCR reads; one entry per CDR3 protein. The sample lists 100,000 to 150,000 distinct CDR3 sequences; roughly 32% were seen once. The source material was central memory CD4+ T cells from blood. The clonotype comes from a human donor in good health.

This CDR3 reads CASSYSRVLAGVDEQFF. DNA of the CDR3: TGTGCCAGCAGTTACTCGAGGGTCCTAGCGGGAGTTGATGAGCAGTTCTTC. This chain links TRBV6-5 with TRBJ2-1; 10 nucleotides line up with TRBD2. V was clipped by 0 bases and J by 8 bases; unmatched bases: 10. Germline V CDR1 and CDR2: MNHEY, SVGAGI. This CDR3 is built from 17 residues.